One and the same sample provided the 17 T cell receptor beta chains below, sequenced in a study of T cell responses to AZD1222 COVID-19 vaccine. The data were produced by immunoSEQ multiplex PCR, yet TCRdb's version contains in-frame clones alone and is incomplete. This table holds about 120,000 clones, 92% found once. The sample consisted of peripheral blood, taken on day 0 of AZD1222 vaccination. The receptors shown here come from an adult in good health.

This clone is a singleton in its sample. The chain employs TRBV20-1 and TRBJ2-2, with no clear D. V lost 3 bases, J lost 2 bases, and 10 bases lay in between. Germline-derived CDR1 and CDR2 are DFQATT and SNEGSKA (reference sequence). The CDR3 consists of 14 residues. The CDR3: CSASMSSNTGELFF. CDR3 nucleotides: TGCAGTGCTAGTATGTCCTCAAACACCGGGGAGCTGTTTTTT.

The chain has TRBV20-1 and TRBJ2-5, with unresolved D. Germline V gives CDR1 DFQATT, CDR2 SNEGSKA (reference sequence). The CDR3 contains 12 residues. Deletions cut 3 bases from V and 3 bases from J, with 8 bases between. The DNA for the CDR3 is TGCAGTGCTAGTGGCCATAAAGAGACCCAGTACTTC. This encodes CSASGHKETQYF.

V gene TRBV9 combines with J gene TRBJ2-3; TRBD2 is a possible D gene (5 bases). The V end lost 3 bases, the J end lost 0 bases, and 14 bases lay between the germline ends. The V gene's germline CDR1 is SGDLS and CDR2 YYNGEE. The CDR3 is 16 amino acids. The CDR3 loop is CASSELGRWSTDTQYF. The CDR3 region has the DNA TGTGCCAGCAGCGAACTAGGTCGATGGAGCACAGATACGCAGTATTTT.

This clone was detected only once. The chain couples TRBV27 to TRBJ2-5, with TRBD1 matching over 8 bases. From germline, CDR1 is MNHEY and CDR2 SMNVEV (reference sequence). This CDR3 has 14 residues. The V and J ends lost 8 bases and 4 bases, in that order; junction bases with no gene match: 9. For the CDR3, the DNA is TGTGCCAGCGGCGGACAGGGTTTGGGAGAGACCCAGTACTTC. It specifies CASGGQGLGETQYF.

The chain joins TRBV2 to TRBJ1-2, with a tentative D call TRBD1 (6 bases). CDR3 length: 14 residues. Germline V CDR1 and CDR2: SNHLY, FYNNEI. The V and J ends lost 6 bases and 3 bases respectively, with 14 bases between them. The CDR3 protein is CASRAGASDYGYTF. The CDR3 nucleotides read TGTGCCAGCAGGGCAGGGGCGAGCGACTATGGCTACACCTTC.

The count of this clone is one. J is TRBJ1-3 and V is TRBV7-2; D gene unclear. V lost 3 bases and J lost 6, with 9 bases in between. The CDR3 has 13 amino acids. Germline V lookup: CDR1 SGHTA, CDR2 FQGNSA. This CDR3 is CASSFPEPNTIYF. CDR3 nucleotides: TGTGCCAGCAGCTTCCCAGAACCAAACACCATATATTTT.

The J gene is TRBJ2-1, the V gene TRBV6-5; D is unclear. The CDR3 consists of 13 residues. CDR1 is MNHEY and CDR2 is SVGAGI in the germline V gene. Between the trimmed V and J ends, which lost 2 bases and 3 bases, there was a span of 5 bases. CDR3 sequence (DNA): TGTGCCAGCAGTTACGAACGCTACAATGAGCAGTTCTTC. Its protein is CASSYERYNEQFF.

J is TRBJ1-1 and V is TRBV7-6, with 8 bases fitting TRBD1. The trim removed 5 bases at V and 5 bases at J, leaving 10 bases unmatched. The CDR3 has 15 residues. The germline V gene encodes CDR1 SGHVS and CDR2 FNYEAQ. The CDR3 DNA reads TGTGCCAGCAGCCCTGGGAGGACAGGGAGAACTGAAGCTTTCTTT. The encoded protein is CASSPGRTGRTEAFF.

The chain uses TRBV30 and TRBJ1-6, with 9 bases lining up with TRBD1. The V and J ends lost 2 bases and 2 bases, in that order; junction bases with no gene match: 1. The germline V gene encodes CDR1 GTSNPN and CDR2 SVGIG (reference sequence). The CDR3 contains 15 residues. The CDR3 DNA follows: TGTGCCTGGAGTCGACAGGGGGCCTATAATTCACCCCTCCACTTT. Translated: CAWSRQGAYNSPLHF.

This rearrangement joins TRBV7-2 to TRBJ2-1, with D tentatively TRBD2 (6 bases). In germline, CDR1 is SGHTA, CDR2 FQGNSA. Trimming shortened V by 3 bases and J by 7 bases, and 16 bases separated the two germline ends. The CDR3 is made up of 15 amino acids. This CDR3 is CASSFLDGGGNEQFF. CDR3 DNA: TGTGCCAGCAGCTTCCTCGACGGGGGAGGTAATGAGCAGTTCTTC. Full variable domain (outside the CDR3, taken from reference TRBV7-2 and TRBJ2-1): GAGVSQSPSNKVTEKGKDVELRCDPISGHTALYWYRQSLGQGLEFLIYFQGNSAPDKSGLPSDRFSAERTGGSVSTLTIQRTQQEDSAVYLCASSFLDGGGNEQFFGPGTRLTVL.

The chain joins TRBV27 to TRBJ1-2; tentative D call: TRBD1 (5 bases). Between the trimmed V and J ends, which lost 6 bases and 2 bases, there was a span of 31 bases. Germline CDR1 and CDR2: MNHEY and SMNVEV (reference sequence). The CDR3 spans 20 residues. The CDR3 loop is CASSHKVPPLRDGVNYGYTF. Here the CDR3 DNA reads TGTGCCAGCAGCCACAAGGTACCCCCCCTACGGGACGGAGTGAACTATGGCTACACCTTC.

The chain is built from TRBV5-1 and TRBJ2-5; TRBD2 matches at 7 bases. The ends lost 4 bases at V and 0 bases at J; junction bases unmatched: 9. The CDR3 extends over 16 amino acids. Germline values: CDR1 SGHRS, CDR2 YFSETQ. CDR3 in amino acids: CASSPGASGYQETQYF. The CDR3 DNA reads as TGCGCCAGCAGCCCCGGGGCTAGCGGCTACCAAGAGACCCAGTACTTC.

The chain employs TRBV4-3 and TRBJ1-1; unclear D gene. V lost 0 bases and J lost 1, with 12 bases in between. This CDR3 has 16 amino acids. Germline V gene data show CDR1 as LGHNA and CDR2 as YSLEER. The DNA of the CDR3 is TGCGCCAGCAGCCAAGAGTCGGGCGGAGAGAACACTGAAGCTTTCTTT. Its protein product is CASSQESGGENTEAFF.

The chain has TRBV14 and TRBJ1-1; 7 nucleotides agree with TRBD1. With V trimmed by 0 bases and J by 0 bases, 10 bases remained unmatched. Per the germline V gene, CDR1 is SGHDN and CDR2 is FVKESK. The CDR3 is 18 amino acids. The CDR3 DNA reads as TGTGCCAGCAGCCAAGATACCCCGTTCGACAGGGTGAACACTGAAGCTTTCTTT. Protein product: CASSQDTPFDRVNTEAFF.

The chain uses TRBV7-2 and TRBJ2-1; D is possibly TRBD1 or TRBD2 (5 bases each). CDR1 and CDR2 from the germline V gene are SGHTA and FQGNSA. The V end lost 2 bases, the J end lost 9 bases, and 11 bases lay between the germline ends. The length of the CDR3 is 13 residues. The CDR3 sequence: CASSLLGAGEQFF. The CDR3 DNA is TGTGCCAGCAGCTTATTAGGGGCGGGTGAGCAGTTCTTC.

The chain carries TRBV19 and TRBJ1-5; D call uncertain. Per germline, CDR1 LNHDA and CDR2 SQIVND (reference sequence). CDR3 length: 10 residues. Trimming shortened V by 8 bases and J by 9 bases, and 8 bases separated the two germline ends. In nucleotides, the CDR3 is TGTGCCAGTCCCCCGAGGCCCCAGCATTTT. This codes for CASPPRPQHF.

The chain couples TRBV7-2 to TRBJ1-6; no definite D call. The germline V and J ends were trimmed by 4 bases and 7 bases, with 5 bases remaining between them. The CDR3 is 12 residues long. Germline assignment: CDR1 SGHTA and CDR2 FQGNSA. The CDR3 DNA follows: TGTGCCAGCAGCTCTGGGAATTCACCCCTCCACTTT. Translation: CASSSGNSPLHF.